Listed here are 19 T cell receptor beta chains from one sample, sequenced in a study of cytomegalovirus exposure and HLA in healthy donors. This PCR relied on a set of 60 Vbeta primers and 13 Jbeta primers. Sequenced by immunoSEQ multiplex PCR; TCRdb stores in-frame clones only, minus some. The listing records about 200,000 clones. The sample taken for sequencing was PBMCs. The receptors stem from a boy between 10 and 17 years old in good health and CMV-seronegative.

V and J are TRBV4-1 and TRBJ1-3; D gene unclear. V was clipped by 2 bases and J by 1 base, with 9 bases between them. Germline values: CDR1 MGHRA, CDR2 YSYEKL. The CDR3 has 15 amino acids. The CDR3 reads CASSQSVTSGNTIYF. CDR3 nucleotide sequence: TGCGCCAGCAGCCAATCTGTCACTTCTGGAAACACCATATATTTT.

As concerns this clone: A junction boundary mismatches the germline segment, possibly from a read error. CDR3 sequence: CASSQAGDSYNSPLHF. The CDR3, as DNA: TGTGCCAGCAGTCAAGCAGGGGACTCCTATAATTCACCCCTCCACTTT. The chain employs TRBV4-2 and TRBJ1-6; tentative D call: TRBD1 (6 bases). Looked up from germline, CDR1 is LGHNA and CDR2 is YNFKEQ. The CDR3 sequence is 16 residues long.

The chain couples TRBV19 to TRBJ1-2; 9 bases align to TRBD1. J gave up 8 bases and V 6 bases, and 10 bases lay outside the gene matches. CDR3 length: 14 residues. The germline V gene has CDR1 LNHDA and CDR2 SQIVND (reference sequence). DNA of the CDR3: TGTGCCAGTAGACAGGGGGCGGCGACGGTCGGCTACACCTTC. This translates into CASRQGAATVGYTF. The full variable domain, in which reference TRBV19 and TRBJ1-2 provide the parts outside the CDR3, is DGGITQSPKYLFRKEGQNVTLSCEQNLNHDAMYWYRQDPGQGLRLIYYSQIVNDFQKGDIAEGYSVSREKKESFPLTVTSAQKNPTAFYLCASRQGAATVGYTFGSGTRLTVV.

The chain joins TRBV9 to TRBJ1-2; a possible D gene is TRBD1 (6 bases). Germline V gene data show CDR1 as SGDLS and CDR2 as YYNGEE. Trimming took off 1 base at V and 7 bases at J, with 14 bases between the two ends. The CDR3 loop spans 14 amino acids. The CDR3 protein is CASSVNGRGSGYTF. CDR3 in DNA: TGTGCCAGCAGCGTAAACGGCAGGGGATCTGGCTACACCTTC.

The chain joins TRBV29-1 to TRBJ1-2, with D possibly TRBD1 on 5 matching bases. Germline values: CDR1 SQVTM, CDR2 ANQGSEA. V lost 6 bases and J 8 bases, leaving 16 bases between the germline ends. The CDR3 extends over 12 amino acids. CDR3 in DNA: TGCAGCGTCGTCGCGGGGGGTGTAGGCTACACCTTC. As protein: CSVVAGGVGYTF.

The rearrangement joins TRBV7-9 to TRBJ2-7; 9 bases are shared with TRBD1. The germline V gene encodes CDR1 SEHNR and CDR2 FQNEAQ (reference sequence). The CDR3 runs 16 residues. The J segment lost 1 base and the V segment lost 5 bases, leaving 9 bases of the junction unmatched. CDR3 nucleotide sequence: TGTGCCAGCAGCCCTTCGACAGGGGGTAAATCCTACGAGCAGTACTTC. It encodes CASSPSTGGKSYEQYF.

The genes are TRBV9 and TRBJ2-5, with D possibly TRBD2 on 6 matching bases. The V end was cut by 3 bases, the J end by 5 bases, with 23 bases between. The germline CDR1 and CDR2 sequences are SGDLS and YYNGEE. The CDR3 has 17 residues. CDR3 sequence: CASSADPSRFRGETQYF. The CDR3, as DNA: TGTGCCAGCAGCGCTGACCCTTCTAGATTTCGGGGGGAGACCCAGTACTTC.

V and J are TRBV9 and TRBJ1-6, with 10 bases identical to TRBD1. The CDR3 covers 18 residues. CDR1 and CDR2 (germline): SGDLS, YYNGEE. V lost 3 bases to trimming and J lost 0 bases; unmatched junction nucleotides: 6. CDR3 in amino acids: CASSGRQGASSYNSPLHF. The CDR3 nucleotides are TGTGCCAGCAGCGGGAGACAGGGGGCGAGCTCCTATAATTCACCCCTCCACTTT. The entire variable domain, with the rest obtained from reference TRBV9 and TRBJ1-6, is as follows: DSGVTQTPKHLITATGQRVTLRCSPRSGDLSVYWYQQSLDQGLQFLIQYYNGEERAKGNILERFSAQQFPDLHSELNLSSLELGDSALYFCASSGRQGASSYNSPLHFGNGTRLTVT.

The rearrangement uses TRBV11-1 and TRBJ2-7, with 8 bases aligning to TRBD2. The V gene's germline CDR1 is SGHAT and CDR2 FQDESV (reference sequence). V lost 5 bases to trimming and J lost 3 bases; unmatched junction nucleotides: 12. The CDR3 has 16 amino acids. CDR3 in DNA: TGTGCCAGCAGCCCCCCCGGAGCGGGGGCCCTCTACGAGCAGTACTTC. Its protein product is CASSPPGAGALYEQYF.

This chain joins TRBV6-5 and TRBJ2-7; a weak D match, TRBD2 (5 bases). V dropped 3 bases and J dropped 5 bases, with 8 bases sitting between them. The CDR3 length is 12 residues. CDR1 and CDR2 from the germline V gene are MNHEY and SVGAGI. The CDR3 sequence: CASSYEGHEQYF. For the CDR3, the DNA is TGTGCCAGCAGTTATGAGGGTCACGAGCAGTACTTC.

The chain is built from TRBV9 and TRBJ2-5; D might be TRBD2 (6 bases). The CDR3 totals 16 residues. Germline V CDR1 and CDR2: SGDLS, YYNGEE. V lost 5 bases to trimming and J lost 4 bases, with 21 bases between them. The CDR3 here is CASSPSGPRRGETQYF. In nucleotides, the CDR3 is TGTGCCAGCAGTCCTTCCGGGCCCCGGAGGGGAGAGACCCAGTACTTC.

The genes are TRBV9 and TRBJ2-3; unclear D gene. This CDR3 comprises 13 residues. Germline-derived CDR1 and CDR2 are SGDLS and YYNGEE. V was trimmed by 2 bases and J by 4 bases, leaving 8 bases between them. DNA of the CDR3: TGTGCCAGCAGCGTTGGTCAGGCAGATACGCAGTATTTT. This encodes CASSVGQADTQYF.

The rearrangement links TRBV2 to TRBJ2-2; D is ambiguous. Germline-derived CDR1 and CDR2 are SNHLY and FYNNEI. Trimming stripped 6 bases from V and 8 bases from J, with 4 bases between. The CDR3 totals 10 residues. The CDR3 region has the DNA TGTGCCAGCAGCTTAGGGGAGCTGTTTTTT. It codes for CASSLGELFF.

Here the CDR3 reads CASSFRPSGGRYQPQHF. The CDR3 DNA sequence: TGTGCCAGCAGTTTTCGTCCGTCCGGGGGGAGATATCAGCCCCAGCATTTT. This chain joins TRBV27 and TRBJ1-5, with D tentatively TRBD1 (5 bases). V was shortened by 3 bases and J by 5 bases, with 20 bases between the two germline ends. Per germline, CDR1 MNHEY and CDR2 SMNVEV (reference sequence). The CDR3 has 17 amino acids.

The rearrangement uses TRBV4-3 and TRBJ1-5; TRBD1 matches at 9 bases. Germline CDR1 is LGHNA and CDR2 is YSLEER. Trimming cost V 0 bases and J 10 bases; bases outside gene matches: 10. This CDR3 spans 16 amino acids. The CDR3 loop reads CASSQDRHRGQRPQHF. DNA for the CDR3: TGCGCCAGCAGCCAAGATAGGCACAGGGGGCAAAGACCCCAGCATTTT.

The CDR3 sequence: CASSPPPDRGRHTEAFF. CDR3 DNA sequence: TGTGCCAGCAGCCCCCCACCGGACAGGGGGAGGCACACTGAAGCTTTCTTT. The gene calls are TRBV13 and TRBJ1-1; 10 bases agree with TRBD1. There are 17 residues in the CDR3. V lost 5 bases, J lost 3 bases, and 12 bases stayed unmatched. The germline V gene has CDR1 PRHDT and CDR2 FYEKMQ (reference sequence).

The chain uses TRBV9 and TRBJ2-1; D gene unclear. CDR3 size: 15 residues. The germline V and J ends were trimmed by 4 bases and 1 base, with 12 bases remaining between them. CDR1 and CDR2 from the germline V gene are SGDLS and YYNGEE. The CDR3 region is CASSREISSYNEQFF. DNA for the CDR3: TGTGCCAGCAGCAGAGAAATCTCGTCCTACAATGAGCAGTTCTTC.

V usage is TRBV6-1 and J usage is TRBJ1-2; TRBD1 aligns across 7 bases. After removal of 1 base from V and 4 bases from J, the junction contained 15 bases not matched to a gene. There are 18 residues in the CDR3. Germline V gene sequence: CDR1 MNHNS, CDR2 SASEGT. The CDR3: CASSEVGQGVEVSYGYTF. The CDR3 coding sequence is TGTGCCAGCAGTGAAGTCGGTCAGGGGGTAGAGGTTTCCTATGGCTACACCTTC.

This chain links TRBV13 with TRBJ1-1, with a possible D match to TRBD1 (6 bases). Looked up from germline, CDR1 is PRHDT and CDR2 is FYEKMQ (reference sequence). Between the trimmed V and J ends, which lost 5 bases and 2 bases, there was a span of 18 bases. This CDR3 contains 16 residues. In DNA, the CDR3 is TGTGCCAGCAGCCTCCCGGGGGGGCCGCGTAACACTGAAGCTTTCTTT. Protein: CASSLPGGPRNTEAFF.